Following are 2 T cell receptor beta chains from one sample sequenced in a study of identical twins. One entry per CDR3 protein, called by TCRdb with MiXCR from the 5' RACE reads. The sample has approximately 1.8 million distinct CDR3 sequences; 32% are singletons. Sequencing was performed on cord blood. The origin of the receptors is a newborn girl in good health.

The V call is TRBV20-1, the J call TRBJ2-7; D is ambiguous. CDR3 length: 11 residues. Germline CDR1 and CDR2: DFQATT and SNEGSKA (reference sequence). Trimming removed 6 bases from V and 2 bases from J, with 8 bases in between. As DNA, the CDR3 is TGCAGTGCGGTGAGAGCCTACGAGCAGTACTTC. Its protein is CSAVRAYEQYF.

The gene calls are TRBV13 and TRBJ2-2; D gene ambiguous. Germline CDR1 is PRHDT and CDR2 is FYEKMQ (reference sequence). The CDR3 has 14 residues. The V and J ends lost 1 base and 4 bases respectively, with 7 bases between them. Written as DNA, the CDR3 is TGTGCCAGCAGCTTAGTCGGGCCCACCGGGGAGCTGTTTTTT. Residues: CASSLVGPTGELFF.